This T cell receptor (beta chain) was sequenced for a study of blood T cell repertoires in COVID-19. Using immunoSEQ multiplex PCR, the repertoire was profiled, and TCRdb retains in-frame clones only, with some absent. Here the sample spans tens of thousands of clones, 85% to 90% being singletons. The material sequenced was peripheral blood. The TCR was taken from a man in his forties with active COVID-19.

CDR3 sequence reads: CASWQPGNTDQPQHF. CDR3 coding DNA: TGTGCCAGCTGGCAACCAGGGAACACGGATCAGCCCCAGCATTTT. This chain links TRBV6-5 with TRBJ1-5; weak D call: TRBD1 (5 bases). Germline CDR1 is MNHEY and CDR2 is SVGAGI. The CDR3 has 15 amino acids. The ends were cut back, 8 bases at V and 5 bases at J, with 19 bases in the middle.